The source of this T cell receptor (beta chain) is a study of T cells after yellow fever vaccination. Trimming stripped 0 bases from V and 0 bases from J, with 14 bases between. Germline assignment: CDR1 DFQATT and CDR2 SNEGSKA (reference sequence). The CDR3 contains 17 residues. Conversion of TCR transcripts into cDNA relied on 5'RACE template switching, which added a universal primer site and UMIs. TCRdb re-derived calls from the 5' RACE reads in MiXCR, one entry per CDR3 protein. The sample records about 360,000 distinct CDR3 sequences, over 5% being singletons. In this sample, this clonotype turned up many times. Its target is unknown. Study results and caveats: A weaker secondary response peaked on day 5, the primary on day 15. Among all clonotypes, a small share was observed in both CD4 and CD8 compartments.

Sequenced material: PBMCs, taken 5 days after the yellow fever booster vaccination. The chain recombines TRBV20-1 with TRBJ2-2; no clear D. The sequence came from a man younger than 45 who received the YFV17D yellow fever vaccine. The DNA of the CDR3 is TGCAGTGCTAGAGATCTAAGCCTACTCGCGAACACCGGGGAGCTGTTTTTT. It encodes CSARDLSLLANTGELFF.